This paragraph reports one T cell receptor (beta chain). These data originate in a study of blood T cell repertoires in COVID-19. As for the study in general: The cDNA or gDNA used as material had been derived from T cells, B-cell-depleted T cells, or PBMCs.

The data were produced by immunoSEQ multiplex PCR, yet TCRdb's version contains in-frame clones alone and is incomplete. The profile shows around 700,000 clones, more than 80% of them singletons. Trimming pared 0 bases from V and 2 bases from J, leaving 8 bases between. The CDR3 extends over 14 amino acids. Germline V lookup: CDR1 SGHRS, CDR2 YFSETQ. This chain uses TRBV5-1 with TRBJ1-2; D is uncertain. The source is a woman aged 18-30 years with acute or convalescent COVID-19. Sequenced: peripheral blood. The CDR3 DNA follows: TGCGCCAGCAGCTTGGACAGTTTCAACTATGGCTACACCTTC. This encodes CASSLDSFNYGYTF.